Listed below are T cell receptor beta chains from one sample, sequenced in a study of T cell responses to AZD1222 COVID-19 vaccine. Libraries were prepared by immunoSEQ multiplex PCR; TCRdb keeps only in-frame clonotypes and omits some of them. The profile shows 90,000 to 150,000 clones, approximately 86% of them singletons. The sequencing here drew on peripheral blood, taken 28 days after the second AZD1222 dose. Every receptor here comes from an adult who received the AZD1222 COVID-19 vaccine. Both conserved end residues are part of each CDR3. The order of the fields is clone size, V gene, J gene, CDR3 protein. A row's size may be missing; if present it is once, few, many or a size class.

>NA|TRBV7-2|TRBJ1-2
CASSPLPDSIYGYTF
>NA|TRBV3-1/TRBV3-2|TRBJ2-2
CASSQVTSGGNTGELFF
>NA|TRBV10-3|TRBJ1-2
CAISENPASGYTF
>NA|TRBV9|TRBJ1-3
CASSTRGDSGNTIYF
>few|TRBV6-2/TRBV6-3|TRBJ1-3
CASSYSFRSGNTIYF
>once|TRBV18|TRBJ1-5
CASSPSGGSNQPQHF
>few|TRBV6-5|TRBJ1-2
CASRRQGAGGYTF
>NA|TRBV29-1|TRBJ2-3
CSAPGQGSFDTQYF
>NA|TRBV3-1/TRBV3-2|TRBJ2-5
CASSQGTGRETQYF
>NA|TRBV7-9|TRBJ2-7
CASRDRYEQYF
>NA|TRBV30|TRBJ1-2
CAWSAQGTYGYTF
>NA|TRBV7-2|TRBJ2-2
CASSLRGGVNTGELFF
>NA|TRBV27|TRBJ1-6
CASRTGSYNSPLHF
>NA|TRBV7-3|TRBJ2-3
CASSPGQGEGRTQYF
>NA|TRBV2|TRBJ1-2
CASSEGRDRGLKNTF
>NA|TRBV29-1|TRBJ1-5
CSVTLTGAPQPQHF
>NA|TRBV4-3|TRBJ1-5
CASSQDMGGQPQHF
>NA|TRBV3-1/TRBV3-2|TRBJ2-2
CASSQFVGRELFF
>NA|TRBV7-9|TRBJ1-4
CASTSIGQGGGEKLFF
>NA|TRBV6-5|TRBJ2-5
CASSYSGPHRGETQYF
>NA|TRBV7-2|TRBJ1-2
CASSLEGGTPNYGYTF
>once|TRBV6-1|TRBJ2-5
CASSDGGGLFQETQYF
>NA|TRBV27|TRBJ1-5
CASSPGQGHQPQHF
>NA|TRBV11-2|TRBJ2-1
CASSLSGGGPYNEQFF
>NA|TRBV4-2|TRBJ1-2
CASSHGIGRGAYGYTF
>once|TRBV2|TRBJ1-2
CASSEVQVPNF
>NA|TRBV5-4|TRBJ2-2
CASSYPGQGSTGELFF
>NA|TRBV21-1|TRBJ1-5
CASSDEKGSNQPQHF
>NA|TRBV6-2/TRBV6-3|TRBJ1-2
CASSTFPGTINYGYTF
>NA|TRBV27|TRBJ2-1
CASSLTSGEHNEQFF
>NA|TRBV7-2|TRBJ1-1
CASSLGDRAGMNTEAFF
>NA|TRBV7-2|TRBJ2-2
CASSLGSTSRELFF
>NA|TRBV3-1/TRBV3-2|TRBJ2-2
CASSLTRAAGELFF
>NA|TRBV12-3/TRBV12-4|TRBJ1-1
CASSRGIGTEAFF
>NA|TRBV3-1/TRBV3-2|TRBJ2-7
CASSPGHLIYEQYF
>NA|TRBV11-2|TRBJ1-5
CASSLVGGGQPQHF
>few|TRBV29-1|TRBJ2-5
CSVEGDSSSTQYF
>NA|TRBV7-8|TRBJ2-6
CASSQGGRGRTGANVLTF
>NA|TRBV5-1|TRBJ2-1
CASSLLGQYNEQFF
>few|TRBV6-2/TRBV6-3|TRBJ2-2
CASSYRGSTGELFF
>NA|TRBV4-2|TRBJ2-7
CASSQQPGLNREQYF
>NA|TRBV18|TRBJ2-3
CASSPRLRTDTQYF
>NA|TRBV6-2/TRBV6-3|TRBJ2-1
CASSYSGPPYNEQFF
>NA|TRBV19|TRBJ2-7
CASEGVGGYEQYF
>NA|TRBV3-1/TRBV3-2|TRBJ2-4
CASSQGSTGDIQYF
>NA|TRBV5-1|TRBJ1-2
CASSLGTGDSWGYTF
>NA|TRBV30|TRBJ1-2
CAWTGGDYGYTF
>once|TRBV4-2|TRBJ1-2
CASSQDGRQGVGYTF
>NA|TRBV7-2|TRBJ1-2
CASSFGSVVGRGNYGYTF
>NA|TRBV9|TRBJ1-3
CASSVDSGNTIYF
>NA|TRBV27|TRBJ1-2
CASSSVADRTYGYTF
>NA|TRBV5-6|TRBJ2-7
CASSFGADGTYEQYF
>NA|TRBV6-5|TRBJ1-1
CASSYPTRGANTEAFF
>NA|TRBV3-1/TRBV3-2|TRBJ1-3
CASSQDSRGGNTIYF
>NA|TRBV29-1|TRBJ1-1
CSGGRGNTEAFF